This TCR beta chain was identified in a study of pediatric ulcerative colitis. Study-wide results and limits: All ulcerative colitis patients, but no controls, carried a couple of rectal clonotypes. Clonal expansions reduced rectal repertoire diversity in acute severe colitis.

Sequencing was at survey level. The method was immunoSEQ multiplex PCR; TCRdb's version includes in-frame clones alone and lacks a portion of them. The table lists roughly 45,000 clones, about four fifths of them singletons. CDR3 length equals 14 residues. V trimming: 5 bases; J trimming: 4 bases; junction bases outside the gene matches: 5. Germline values: CDR1 MNHNS, CDR2 SASEGT. About this clone itself: Its antigen is unknown.

Rectal tissue came from one to two pinch biopsies taken at colonoscopy. The sequence was obtained from a girl aged 10 to 17 with moderate ulcerative colitis. V is TRBV6-1 and J is TRBJ1-3, with TRBD1 identical over 7 bases. What was sequenced was gut tissue. Written as DNA, the CDR3 is TGTGCCAGCAGTCAGACAGGGTTGGGAAACACCATATATTTT. This encodes CASSQTGLGNTIYF.